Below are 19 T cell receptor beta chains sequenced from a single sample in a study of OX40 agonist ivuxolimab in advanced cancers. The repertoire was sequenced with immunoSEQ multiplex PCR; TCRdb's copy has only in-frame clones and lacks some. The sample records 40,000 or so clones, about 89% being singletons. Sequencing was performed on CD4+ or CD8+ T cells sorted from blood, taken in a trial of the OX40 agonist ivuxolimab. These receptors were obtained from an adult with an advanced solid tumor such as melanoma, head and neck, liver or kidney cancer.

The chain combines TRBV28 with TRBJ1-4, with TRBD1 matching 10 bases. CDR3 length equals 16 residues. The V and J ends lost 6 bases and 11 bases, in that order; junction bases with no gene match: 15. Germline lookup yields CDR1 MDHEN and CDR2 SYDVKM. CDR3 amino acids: CASSSDRGRDREKLFF. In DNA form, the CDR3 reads TGTGCCAGCAGCTCAGACAGGGGGCGCGACAGGGAGAAACTGTTTTTT.

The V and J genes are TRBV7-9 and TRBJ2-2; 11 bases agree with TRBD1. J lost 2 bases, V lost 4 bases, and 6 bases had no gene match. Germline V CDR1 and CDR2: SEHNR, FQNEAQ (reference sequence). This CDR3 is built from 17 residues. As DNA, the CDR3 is TGTGCCAGCAGCTCGGACAGGGGGCCCACAAACACCGGGGAGCTGTTTTTT. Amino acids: CASSSDRGPTNTGELFF.

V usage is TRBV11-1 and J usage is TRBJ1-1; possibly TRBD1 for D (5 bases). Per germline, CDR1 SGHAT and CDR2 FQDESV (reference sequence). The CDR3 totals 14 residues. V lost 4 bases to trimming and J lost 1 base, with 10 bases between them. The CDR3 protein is CASSSGLRNTEAFF. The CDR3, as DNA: TGTGCCAGCAGCTCGGGACTGAGGAACACTGAAGCTTTCTTT.

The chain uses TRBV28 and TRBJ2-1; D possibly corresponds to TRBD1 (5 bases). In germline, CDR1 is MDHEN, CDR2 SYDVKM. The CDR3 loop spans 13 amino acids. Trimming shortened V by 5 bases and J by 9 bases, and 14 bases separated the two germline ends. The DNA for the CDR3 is TGTGCCAGCAGTAGAACAGGCAACGGTGAGCAGTTCTTC. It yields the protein CASSRTGNGEQFF.

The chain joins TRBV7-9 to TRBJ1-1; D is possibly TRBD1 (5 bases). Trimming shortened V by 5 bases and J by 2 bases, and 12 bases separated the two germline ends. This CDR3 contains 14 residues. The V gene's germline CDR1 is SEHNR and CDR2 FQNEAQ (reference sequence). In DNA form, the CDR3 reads TGTGCCAGCAGCCCCGATGGGGGTAACACTGAAGCTTTCTTT. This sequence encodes CASSPDGGNTEAFF.

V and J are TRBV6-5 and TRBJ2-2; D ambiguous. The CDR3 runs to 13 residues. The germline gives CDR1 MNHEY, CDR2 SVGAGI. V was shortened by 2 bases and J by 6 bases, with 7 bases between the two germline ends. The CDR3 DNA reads TGTGCCAGCAGTTACATGAGATCCGGGGAGCTGTTTTTT. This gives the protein CASSYMRSGELFF.

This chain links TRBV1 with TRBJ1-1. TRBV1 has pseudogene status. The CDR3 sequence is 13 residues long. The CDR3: CTSSQPGGTEAFF. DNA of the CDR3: TGCACCAGCAGCCAACCGGGCGGCACTGAAGCTTTCTTT.

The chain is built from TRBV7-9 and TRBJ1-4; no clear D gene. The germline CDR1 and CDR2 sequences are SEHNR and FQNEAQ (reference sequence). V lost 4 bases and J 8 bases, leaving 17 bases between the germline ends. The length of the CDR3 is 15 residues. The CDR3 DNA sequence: TGTGCCAGCAGCTCTCCGGGCACTCTCGGAGAAAAACTGTTTTTT. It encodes CASSSPGTLGEKLFF.

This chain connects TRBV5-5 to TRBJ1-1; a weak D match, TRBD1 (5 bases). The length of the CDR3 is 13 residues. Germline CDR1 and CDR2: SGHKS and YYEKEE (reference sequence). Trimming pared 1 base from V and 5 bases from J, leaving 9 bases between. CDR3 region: CASSLWTTTEAFF. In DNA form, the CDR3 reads TGTGCCAGCAGCTTGTGGACAACAACTGAAGCTTTCTTT.

CDR3 bases: TGTGCCAGCAGTTTATCGATGGGGGGGGCTATAGTCGGCAATCAGCCCCAGCATTTT. This codes for CASSLSMGGAIVGNQPQHF. V and J are TRBV27 and TRBJ1-5, with D possibly TRBD1 on 6 matching bases. This CDR3 comprises 19 residues. V dropped 0 bases and J dropped 2 bases, with 20 bases sitting between them. Per the germline V gene, CDR1 is MNHEY and CDR2 is SMNVEV (reference sequence).

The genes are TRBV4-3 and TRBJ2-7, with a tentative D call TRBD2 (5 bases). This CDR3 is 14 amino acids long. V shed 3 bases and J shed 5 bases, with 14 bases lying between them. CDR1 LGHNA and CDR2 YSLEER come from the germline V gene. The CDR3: CASSQGIAEDEQYF. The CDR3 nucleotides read TGCGCCAGCAGCCAGGGCATCGCGGAGGACGAGCAGTACTTC.

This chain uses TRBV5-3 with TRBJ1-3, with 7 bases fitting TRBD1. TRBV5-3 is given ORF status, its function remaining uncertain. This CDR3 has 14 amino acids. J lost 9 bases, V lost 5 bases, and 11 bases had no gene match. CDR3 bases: TGTGCCAGAAGTCCCGACAGGGAGCGGTGCACCATATATTTT. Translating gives CARSPDRERCTIYF.

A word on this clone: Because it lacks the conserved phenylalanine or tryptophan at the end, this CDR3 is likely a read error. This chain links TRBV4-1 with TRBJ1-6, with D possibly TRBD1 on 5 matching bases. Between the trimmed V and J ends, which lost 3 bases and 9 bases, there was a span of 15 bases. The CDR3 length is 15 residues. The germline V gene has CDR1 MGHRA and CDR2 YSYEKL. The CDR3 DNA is TGCGCCAGCAGCCACGGCCAAGGGGCTGGTTCACCCCTCCACCTT. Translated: CASSHGQGAGSPLHL.

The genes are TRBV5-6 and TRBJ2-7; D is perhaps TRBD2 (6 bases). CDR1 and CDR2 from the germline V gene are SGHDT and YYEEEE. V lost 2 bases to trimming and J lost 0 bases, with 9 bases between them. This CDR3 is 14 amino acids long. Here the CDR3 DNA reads TGTGCCAGCAGCTTCGGGCGGGACTCCTACGAGCAGTACTTC. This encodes CASSFGRDSYEQYF.

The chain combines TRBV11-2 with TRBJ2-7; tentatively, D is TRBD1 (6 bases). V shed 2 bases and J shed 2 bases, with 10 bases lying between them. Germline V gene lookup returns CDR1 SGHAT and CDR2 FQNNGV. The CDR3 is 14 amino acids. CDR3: CASSLTDSTYEQYF. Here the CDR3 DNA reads TGTGCCAGCAGCTTAACGGACAGTACCTACGAGCAGTACTTC.

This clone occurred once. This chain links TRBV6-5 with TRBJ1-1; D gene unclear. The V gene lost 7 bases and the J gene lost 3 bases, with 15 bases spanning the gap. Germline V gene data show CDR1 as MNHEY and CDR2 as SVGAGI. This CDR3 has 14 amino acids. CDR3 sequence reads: CASTFGGEDTEAFF. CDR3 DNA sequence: TGTGCCAGCACCTTCGGCGGGGAAGACACTGAAGCTTTCTTT.

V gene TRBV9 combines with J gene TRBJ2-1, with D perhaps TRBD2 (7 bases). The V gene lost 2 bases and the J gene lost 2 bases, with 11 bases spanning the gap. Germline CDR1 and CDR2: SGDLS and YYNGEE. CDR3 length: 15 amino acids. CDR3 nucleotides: TGTGCCAGCAGCGTTGGGGGGGCGGCCTACAATGAGCAGTTCTTC. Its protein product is CASSVGGAAYNEQFF.

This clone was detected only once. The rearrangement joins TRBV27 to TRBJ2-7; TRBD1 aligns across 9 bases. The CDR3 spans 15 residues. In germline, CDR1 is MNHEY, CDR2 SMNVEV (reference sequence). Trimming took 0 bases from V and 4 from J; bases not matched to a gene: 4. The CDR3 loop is CASSLSDRGLYEQYF. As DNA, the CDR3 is TGTGCCAGCAGTTTATCCGACAGGGGGTTGTACGAGCAGTACTTC.

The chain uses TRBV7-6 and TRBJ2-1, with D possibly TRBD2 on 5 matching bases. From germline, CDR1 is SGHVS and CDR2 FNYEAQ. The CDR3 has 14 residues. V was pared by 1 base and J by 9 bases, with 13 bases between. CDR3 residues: CASSLENRGIEQFF. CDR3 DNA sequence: TGTGCCAGCAGCTTAGAGAACAGAGGGATTGAGCAGTTCTTC.